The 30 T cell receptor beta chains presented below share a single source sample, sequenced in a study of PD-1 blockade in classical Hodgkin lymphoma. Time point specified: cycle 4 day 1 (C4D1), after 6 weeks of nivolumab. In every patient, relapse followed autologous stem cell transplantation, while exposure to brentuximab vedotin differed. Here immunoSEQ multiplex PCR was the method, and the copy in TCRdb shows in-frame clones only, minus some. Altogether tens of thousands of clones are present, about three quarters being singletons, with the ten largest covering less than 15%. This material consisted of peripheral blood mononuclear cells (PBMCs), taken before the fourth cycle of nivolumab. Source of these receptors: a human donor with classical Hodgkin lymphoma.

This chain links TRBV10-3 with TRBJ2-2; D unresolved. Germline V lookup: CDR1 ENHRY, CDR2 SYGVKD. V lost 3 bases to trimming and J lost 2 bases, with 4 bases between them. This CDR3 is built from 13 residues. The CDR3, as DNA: TGTGCCATCAGTGACGGAAACACCGGGGAGCTGTTTTTT. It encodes CAISDGNTGELFF.

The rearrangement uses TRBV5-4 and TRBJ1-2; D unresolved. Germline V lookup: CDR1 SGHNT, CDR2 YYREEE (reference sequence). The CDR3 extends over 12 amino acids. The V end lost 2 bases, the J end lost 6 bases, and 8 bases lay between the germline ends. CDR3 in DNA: TGTGCCAGCAGCTTAAAAGTGGATGGCTACACCTTC. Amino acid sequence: CASSLKVDGYTF.

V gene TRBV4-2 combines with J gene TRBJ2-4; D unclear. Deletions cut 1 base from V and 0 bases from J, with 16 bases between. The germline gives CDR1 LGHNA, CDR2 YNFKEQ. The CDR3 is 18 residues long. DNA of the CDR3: TGTGCCAGCAGCCAAGGCCCCCAGGAAGACCTAGCCAAAAACATTCAGTACTTC. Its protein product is CASSQGPQEDLAKNIQYF.

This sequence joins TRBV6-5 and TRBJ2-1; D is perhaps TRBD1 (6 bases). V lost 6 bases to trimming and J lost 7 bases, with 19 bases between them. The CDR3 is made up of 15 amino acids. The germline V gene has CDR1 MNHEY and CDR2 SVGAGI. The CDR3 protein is CASRPLTGSANEQFF. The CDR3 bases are TGTGCCAGCAGGCCACTCACAGGGAGTGCTAATGAGCAGTTCTTC.

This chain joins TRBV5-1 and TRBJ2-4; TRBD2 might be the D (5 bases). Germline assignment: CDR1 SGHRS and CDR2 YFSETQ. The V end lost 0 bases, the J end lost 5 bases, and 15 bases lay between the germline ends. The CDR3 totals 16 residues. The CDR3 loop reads CASSLGTLGLQNIQYF. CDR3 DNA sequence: TGCGCCAGCAGCTTGGGGACCCTCGGACTCCAAAACATTCAGTACTTC.

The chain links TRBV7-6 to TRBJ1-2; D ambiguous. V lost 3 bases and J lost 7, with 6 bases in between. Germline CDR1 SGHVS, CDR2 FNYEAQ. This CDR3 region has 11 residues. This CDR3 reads CASSFPVGYTF. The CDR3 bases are TGTGCCAGCAGCTTTCCCGTTGGCTACACCTTC.

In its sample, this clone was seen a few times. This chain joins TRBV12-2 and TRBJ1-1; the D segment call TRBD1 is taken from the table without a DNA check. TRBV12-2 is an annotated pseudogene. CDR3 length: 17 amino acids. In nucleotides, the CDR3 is TGTGCAAGTCGTAACCATAACCCGGGACAGGGGTTCACTGAAGCTTTCTTT. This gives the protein CASRNHNPGQGFTEAFF.

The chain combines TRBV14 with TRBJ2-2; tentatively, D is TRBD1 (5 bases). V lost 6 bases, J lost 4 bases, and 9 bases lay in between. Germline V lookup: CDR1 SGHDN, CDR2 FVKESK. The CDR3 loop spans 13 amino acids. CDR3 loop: CASRPQGTGELFF. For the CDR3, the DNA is TGTGCCAGCAGACCTCAGGGCACCGGGGAGCTGTTTTTT.

The CDR3 DNA reads as TGTGCCAGCAGTTACTTTTCCGGGAGGGAGCAGTACTTC. It codes for CASSYFSGREQYF. The V gene is TRBV6-6, the J gene TRBJ2-7, with 7 bases lining up with TRBD2. V dropped 1 base and J dropped 7; count of bases not matched to a gene: 4. The V gene's germline CDR1 is MNHNY and CDR2 SVGAGI (reference sequence). The CDR3 runs 13 residues.

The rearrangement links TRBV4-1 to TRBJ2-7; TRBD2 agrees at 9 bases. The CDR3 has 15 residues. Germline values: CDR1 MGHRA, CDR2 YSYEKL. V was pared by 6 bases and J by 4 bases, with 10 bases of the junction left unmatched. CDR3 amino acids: CASSQLAGVGYEQYF. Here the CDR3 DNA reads TGCGCCAGCAGTCAATTAGCGGGAGTCGGGTACGAGCAGTACTTC.

For the CDR3, the DNA is TGTGCCAGCAGTCCCCGGGACAATAGCGTCTACGAGCAGTACTTC. Residues: CASSPRDNSVYEQYF. This rearrangement joins TRBV28 to TRBJ2-7, with D possibly matching TRBD1 (6 bases). V gave up 5 bases and J gave up 3 bases, with 17 bases separating them. The CDR3 covers 15 residues. Looked up from germline, CDR1 is MDHEN and CDR2 is SYDVKM.

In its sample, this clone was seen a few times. The CDR3 loop reads CASSQDPLREGRETQYF. In DNA form, the CDR3 reads TGCGCCAGCAGCCAAGATCCATTACGGGAGGGCCGGGAGACCCAGTACTTC. The chain carries TRBV4-3 and TRBJ2-5; 8 bases align to TRBD2. V shed 0 bases and J 5 bases; nucleotides not matched to a gene: 11. From germline, CDR1 is LGHNA and CDR2 YSLEER. The CDR3 runs 17 residues.

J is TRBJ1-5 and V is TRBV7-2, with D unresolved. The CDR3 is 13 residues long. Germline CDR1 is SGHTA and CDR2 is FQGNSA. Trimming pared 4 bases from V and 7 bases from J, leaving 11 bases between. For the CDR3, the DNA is TGTGCCAGCAGCTACGACGGTCTCCAGCCCCAGCATTTT. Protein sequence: CASSYDGLQPQHF.

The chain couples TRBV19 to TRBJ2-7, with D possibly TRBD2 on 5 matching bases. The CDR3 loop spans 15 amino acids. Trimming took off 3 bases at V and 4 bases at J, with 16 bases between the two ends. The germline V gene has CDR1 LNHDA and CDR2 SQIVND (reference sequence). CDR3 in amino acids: CASSMGPGWSYEQYF. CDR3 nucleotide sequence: TGTGCCAGTAGTATGGGCCCGGGGTGGAGTTACGAGCAGTACTTC.

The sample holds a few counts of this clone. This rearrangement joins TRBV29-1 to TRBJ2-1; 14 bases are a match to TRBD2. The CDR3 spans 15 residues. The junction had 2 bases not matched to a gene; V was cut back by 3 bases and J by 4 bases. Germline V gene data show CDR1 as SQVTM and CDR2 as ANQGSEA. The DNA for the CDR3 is TGCAGCGTTGAGGGACTAGCGGGAGCTTACAATGAGCAGTTCTTC. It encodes CSVEGLAGAYNEQFF.

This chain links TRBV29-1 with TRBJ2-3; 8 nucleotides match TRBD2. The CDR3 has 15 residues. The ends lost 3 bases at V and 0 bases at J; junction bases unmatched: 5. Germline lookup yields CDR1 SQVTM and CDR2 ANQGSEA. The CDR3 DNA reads TGCAGCGTTGAGACTAGCGAATATAGCACAGATACGCAGTATTTT. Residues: CSVETSEYSTDTQYF.

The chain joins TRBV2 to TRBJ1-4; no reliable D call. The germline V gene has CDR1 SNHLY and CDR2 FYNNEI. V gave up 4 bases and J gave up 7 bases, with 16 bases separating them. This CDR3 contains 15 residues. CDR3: CASSGGGRVGEKLFF. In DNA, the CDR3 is TGTGCCAGCAGTGGGGGTGGGCGCGTGGGTGAAAAACTGTTTTTT.

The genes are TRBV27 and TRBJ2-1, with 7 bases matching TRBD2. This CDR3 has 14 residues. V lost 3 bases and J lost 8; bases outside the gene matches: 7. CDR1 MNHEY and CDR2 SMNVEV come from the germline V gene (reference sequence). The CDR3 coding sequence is TGTGCCAGCAGTTTCTCGGGACTAATGGATGAGCAGTTCTTC. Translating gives CASSFSGLMDEQFF.

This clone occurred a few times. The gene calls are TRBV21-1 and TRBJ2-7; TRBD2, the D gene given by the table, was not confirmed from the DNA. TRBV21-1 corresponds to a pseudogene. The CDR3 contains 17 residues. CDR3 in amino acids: CASSRLTSGRASYEQYF. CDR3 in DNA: TGTGCCAGCAGCAGATTGACTAGCGGGAGGGCTTCATACGAGCAGTACTTC.

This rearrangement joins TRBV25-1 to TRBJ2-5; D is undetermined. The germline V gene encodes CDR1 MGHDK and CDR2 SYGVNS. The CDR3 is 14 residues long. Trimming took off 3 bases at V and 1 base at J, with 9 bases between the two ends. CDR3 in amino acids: CASSDRRSQETQYF. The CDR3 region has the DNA TGTGCCAGCAGTGACCGGCGCAGCCAAGAGACCCAGTACTTC.

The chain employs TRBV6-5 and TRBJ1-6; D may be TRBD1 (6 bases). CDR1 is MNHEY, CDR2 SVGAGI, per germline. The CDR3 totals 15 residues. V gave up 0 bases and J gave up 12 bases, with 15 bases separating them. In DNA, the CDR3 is TGTGCCAGCAGTTACTCGGGCACAGGGTATGGACCCCTCCACTTT. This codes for CASSYSGTGYGPLHF.

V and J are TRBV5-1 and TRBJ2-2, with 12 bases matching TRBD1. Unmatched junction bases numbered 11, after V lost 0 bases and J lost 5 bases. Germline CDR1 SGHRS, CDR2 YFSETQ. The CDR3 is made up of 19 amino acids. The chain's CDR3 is CASSLDAGQGASYTGELFF. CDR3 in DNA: TGCGCCAGCAGCTTGGACGCGGGACAGGGGGCATCGTATACCGGGGAGCTGTTTTTT.

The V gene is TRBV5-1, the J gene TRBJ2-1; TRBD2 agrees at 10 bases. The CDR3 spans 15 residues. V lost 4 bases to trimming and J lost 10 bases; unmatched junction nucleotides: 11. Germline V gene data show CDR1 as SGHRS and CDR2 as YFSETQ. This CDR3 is CASSLGLAGAEEQFF. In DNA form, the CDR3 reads TGCGCCAGCAGCCTGGGCCTAGCGGGAGCGGAGGAGCAGTTCTTC.

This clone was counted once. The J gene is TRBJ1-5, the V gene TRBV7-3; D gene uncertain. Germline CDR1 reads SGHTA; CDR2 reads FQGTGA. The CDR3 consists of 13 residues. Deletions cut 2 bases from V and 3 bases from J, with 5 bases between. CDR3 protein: CASSLGPNQPQHF. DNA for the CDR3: TGTGCCAGCAGCTTAGGCCCCAATCAGCCCCAGCATTTT.

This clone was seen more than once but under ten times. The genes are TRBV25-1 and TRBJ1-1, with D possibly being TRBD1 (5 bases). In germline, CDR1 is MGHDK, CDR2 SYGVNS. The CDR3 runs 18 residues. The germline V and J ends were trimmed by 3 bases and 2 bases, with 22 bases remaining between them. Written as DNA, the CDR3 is TGTGCCAGCAGTGACCAACACGGGACCGAAAGTCGAAACACTGAAGCTTTCTTT. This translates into CASSDQHGTESRNTEAFF.

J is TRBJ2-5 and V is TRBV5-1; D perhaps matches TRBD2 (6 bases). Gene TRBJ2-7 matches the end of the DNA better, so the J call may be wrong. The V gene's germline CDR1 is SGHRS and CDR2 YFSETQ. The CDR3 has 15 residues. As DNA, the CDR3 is TGCGCCAGCAGTACCTTTAGCGGAGAAATCTACGAGCAGTACTTC. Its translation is CASSTFSGEIYEQYF.

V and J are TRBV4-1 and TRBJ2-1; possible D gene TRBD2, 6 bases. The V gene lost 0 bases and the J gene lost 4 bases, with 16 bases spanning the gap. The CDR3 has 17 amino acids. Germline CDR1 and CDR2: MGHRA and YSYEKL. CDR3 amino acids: CASSQEGSRESYNEQFF. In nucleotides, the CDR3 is TGCGCCAGCAGCCAAGAGGGGAGTCGGGAGTCGTACAATGAGCAGTTCTTC.

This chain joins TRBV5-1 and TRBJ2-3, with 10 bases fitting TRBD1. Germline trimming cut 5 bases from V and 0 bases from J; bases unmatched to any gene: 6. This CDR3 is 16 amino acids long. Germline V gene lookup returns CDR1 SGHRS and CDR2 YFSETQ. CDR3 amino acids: CASRRDRGYSTDTQYF. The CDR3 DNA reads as TGCGCCAGCAGACGGGACAGGGGCTATAGCACAGATACGCAGTATTTT.

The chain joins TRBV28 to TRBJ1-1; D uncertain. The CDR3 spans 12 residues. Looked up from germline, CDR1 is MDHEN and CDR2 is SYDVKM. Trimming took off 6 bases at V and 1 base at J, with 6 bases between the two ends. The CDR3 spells CASRFGNTEAFF. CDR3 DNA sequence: TGTGCCAGCAGGTTCGGGAACACTGAAGCTTTCTTT.

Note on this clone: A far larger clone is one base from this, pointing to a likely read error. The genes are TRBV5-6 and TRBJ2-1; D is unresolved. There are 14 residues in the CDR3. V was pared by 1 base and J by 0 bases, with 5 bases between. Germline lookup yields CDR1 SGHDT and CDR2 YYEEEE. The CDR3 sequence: CASSLQSSYNEQFF. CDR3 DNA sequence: TGTGCCAGCAGCTTGCAGAGCTCCTACAATGAGCAGTTCTTC.